This T cell receptor beta chain was identified during a study of shared clonotypes between healthy human individuals. Overall study context: CD4 naive cells filled three plates per donor, CD4 memory three, CD8 naive two and CD8 memory one.

Study findings and constraints: It was observed that about 5% of naive CD4 clonotypes were shared across several donors.

CDR1 and CDR2 from the germline V gene are SEHNR and FQNEAQ (reference sequence). V was trimmed by 5 bases and J by 8 bases, leaving 16 bases between them. The CDR3 has 14 residues. The sorted-subset replicate PCRs were given approximately 190 ng DNA, which is tens of thousands of T cell genomes. Original processing notes: Junction-only immunoSEQ data arrived without quality scores, meaning filtering differed. TCRdb's table, derived via immunoSEQ multiplex PCR, lists solely in-frame clones and lacks some. Clonal size and the V and J genes are those of that table, whereas D and trimming came from the DNA. The data contain over a million clones, about 84% of them seen just once; the ten biggest clones take up approximately 0.56%. About this clone: As yet, its antigen is unknown.

The sample consisted of memory CD4+ T cells from PBMCs. Subset noted: CD45RA-negative fraction. This TCR came from a man aged 18 to 29 in good health. Some clones in this sample may be carry-over from other donors' samples. V gene TRBV7-9 combines with J gene TRBJ2-1; D is undetermined. DNA of the CDR3: TGTGCCAGCAGCCCGAGTTCTACCTGGGATGAGCAGTTCTTC. Protein sequence: CASSPSSTWDEQFF. Full variable domain (remainder filled in from reference TRBV7-9 and TRBJ2-1): DTGVSQNPRHKITKRGQNVTFRCDPISEHNRLYWYRQTLGQGPEFLTYFQNEAQLEKSRLLSDRFSAERPKGSFSTLEIQRTEQGDSAMYLCASSPSSTWDEQFFGPGTRLTVL.